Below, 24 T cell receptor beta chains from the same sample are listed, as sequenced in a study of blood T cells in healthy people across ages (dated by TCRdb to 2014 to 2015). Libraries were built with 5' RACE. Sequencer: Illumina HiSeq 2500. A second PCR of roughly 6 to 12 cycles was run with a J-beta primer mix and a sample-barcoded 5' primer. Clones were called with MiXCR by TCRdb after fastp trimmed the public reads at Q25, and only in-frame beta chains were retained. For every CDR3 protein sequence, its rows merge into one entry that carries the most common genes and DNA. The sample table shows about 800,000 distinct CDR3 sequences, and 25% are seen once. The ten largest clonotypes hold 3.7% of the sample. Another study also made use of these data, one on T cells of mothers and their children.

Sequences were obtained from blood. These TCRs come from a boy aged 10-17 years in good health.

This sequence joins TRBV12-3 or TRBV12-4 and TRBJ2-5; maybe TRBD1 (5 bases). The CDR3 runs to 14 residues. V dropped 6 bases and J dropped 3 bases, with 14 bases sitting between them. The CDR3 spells CASRPTTEEETQYF. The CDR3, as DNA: TGTGCCAGCAGACCTACGACAGAAGAAGAGACCCAGTACTTC.

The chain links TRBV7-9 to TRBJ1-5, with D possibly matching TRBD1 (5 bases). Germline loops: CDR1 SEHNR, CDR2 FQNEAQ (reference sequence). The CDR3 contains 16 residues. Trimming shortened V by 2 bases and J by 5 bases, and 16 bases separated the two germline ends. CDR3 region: CASSLFRVGSHQPQHF. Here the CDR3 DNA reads TGTGCCAGCAGCTTATTCAGGGTCGGGAGCCATCAGCCCCAGCATTTT.

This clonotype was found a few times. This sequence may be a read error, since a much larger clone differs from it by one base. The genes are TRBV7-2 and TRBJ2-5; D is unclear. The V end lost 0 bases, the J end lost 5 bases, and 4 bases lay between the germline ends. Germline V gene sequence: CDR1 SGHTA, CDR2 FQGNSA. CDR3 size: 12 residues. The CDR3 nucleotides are TGTGCCAGCAGCTTAGCGCATGAGACCCAGTACTTC. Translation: CASSLAHETQYF.

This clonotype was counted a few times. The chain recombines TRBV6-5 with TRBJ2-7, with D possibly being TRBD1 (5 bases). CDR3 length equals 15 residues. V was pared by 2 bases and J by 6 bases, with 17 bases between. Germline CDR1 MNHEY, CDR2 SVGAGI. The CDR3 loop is CASSYNGRVVAEQYF. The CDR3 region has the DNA TGTGCCAGCAGTTACAACGGCAGGGTGGTTGCCGAGCAGTACTTC.

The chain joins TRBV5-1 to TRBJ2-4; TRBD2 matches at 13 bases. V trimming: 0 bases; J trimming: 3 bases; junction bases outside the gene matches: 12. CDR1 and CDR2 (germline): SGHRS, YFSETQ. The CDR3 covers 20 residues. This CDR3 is CASSLGLAGGGFRDKNIQYF. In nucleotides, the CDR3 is TGCGCCAGCAGCTTGGGACTAGCGGGAGGAGGATTTAGGGACAAAAACATTCAGTACTTC.

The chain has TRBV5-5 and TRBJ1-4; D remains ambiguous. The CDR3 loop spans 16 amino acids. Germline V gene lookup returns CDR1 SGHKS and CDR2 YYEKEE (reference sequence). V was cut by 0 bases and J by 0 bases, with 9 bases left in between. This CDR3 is CASSLVFGATNEKLFF. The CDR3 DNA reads TGTGCCAGCAGCTTGGTCTTTGGGGCAACTAATGAAAAACTGTTTTTT.

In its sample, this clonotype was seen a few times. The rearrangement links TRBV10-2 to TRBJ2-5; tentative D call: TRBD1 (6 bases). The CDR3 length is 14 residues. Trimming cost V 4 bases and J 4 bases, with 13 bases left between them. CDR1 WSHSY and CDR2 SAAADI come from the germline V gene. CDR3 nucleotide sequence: TGCGCCAGCAGTGTCTGGGGGCAGCCAGAGACCCAGTACTTC. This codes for CASSVWGQPETQYF.

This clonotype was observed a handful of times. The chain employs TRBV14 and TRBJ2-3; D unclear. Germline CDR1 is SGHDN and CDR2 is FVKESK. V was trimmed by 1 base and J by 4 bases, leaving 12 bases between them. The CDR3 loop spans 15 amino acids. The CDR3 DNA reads TGTGCCAGCAGCCAAGGGTGGGCTAGATCAGATACGCAGTATTTT. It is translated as CASSQGWARSDTQYF.

CDR3 sequence reads: CASSNETSRFGETQYF. The CDR3 region has the DNA TGTGCCAGCAGTAATGAGACTAGCCGGTTTGGAGAGACCCAGTACTTC. V is TRBV27 and J is TRBJ2-5; TRBD2 matches 7 bases. This CDR3 region has 16 residues. Trimming at V came to 5 bases and at J to 4 bases, leaving 13 bases not matched to a gene. Germline V gives CDR1 MNHEY, CDR2 SMNVEV (reference sequence).

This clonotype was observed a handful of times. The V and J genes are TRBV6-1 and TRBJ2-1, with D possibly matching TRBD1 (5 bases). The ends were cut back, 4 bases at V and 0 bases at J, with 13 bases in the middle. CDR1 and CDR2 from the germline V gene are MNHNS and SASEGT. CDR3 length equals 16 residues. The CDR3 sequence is CASSGQPLSSYNEQFF. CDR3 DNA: TGTGCCAGCAGTGGACAGCCCCTAAGCTCCTACAATGAGCAGTTCTTC.

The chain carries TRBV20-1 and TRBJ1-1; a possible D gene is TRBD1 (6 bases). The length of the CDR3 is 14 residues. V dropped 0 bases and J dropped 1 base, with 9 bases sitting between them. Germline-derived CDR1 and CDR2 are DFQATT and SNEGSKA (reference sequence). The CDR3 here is CSARDRTENTEAFF. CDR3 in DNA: TGCAGTGCTAGAGATCGGACAGAGAACACTGAAGCTTTCTTT.

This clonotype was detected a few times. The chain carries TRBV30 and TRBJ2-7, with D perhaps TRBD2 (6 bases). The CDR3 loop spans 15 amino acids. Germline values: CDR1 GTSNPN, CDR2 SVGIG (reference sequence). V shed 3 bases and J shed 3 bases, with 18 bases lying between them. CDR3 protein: CAWRRVGPSVYEQYF. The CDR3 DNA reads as TGTGCCTGGAGGAGGGTGGGACCTAGCGTCTACGAGCAGTACTTC.

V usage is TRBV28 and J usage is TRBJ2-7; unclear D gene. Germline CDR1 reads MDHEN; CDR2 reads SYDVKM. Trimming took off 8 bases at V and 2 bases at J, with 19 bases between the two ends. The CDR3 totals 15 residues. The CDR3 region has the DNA TGTGCCAGCCGTCTAGGGCTCAGTCTTACCTACGAGCAGTACTTC. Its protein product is CASRLGLSLTYEQYF.

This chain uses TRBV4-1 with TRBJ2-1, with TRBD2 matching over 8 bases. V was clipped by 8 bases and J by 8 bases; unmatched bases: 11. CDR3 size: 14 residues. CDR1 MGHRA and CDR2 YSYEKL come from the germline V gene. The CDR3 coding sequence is TGCGCCAGCCGAATACGGGGGGGCCATTATGAGCAGTTCTTC. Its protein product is CASRIRGGHYEQFF.

The CDR3 DNA reads as TGTGCCAGCAGCTCGACTAGCGGACTACAAGATGAGCAGTTCTTC. As protein: CASSSTSGLQDEQFF. This chain joins TRBV7-3 and TRBJ2-1, with 9 bases fitting TRBD2. Germline V CDR1 and CDR2: SGHTA, FQGTGA. The CDR3 loop spans 15 amino acids. With 4 bases clipped from V and 8 bases from J, the junction kept 9 bases outside the gene matches.

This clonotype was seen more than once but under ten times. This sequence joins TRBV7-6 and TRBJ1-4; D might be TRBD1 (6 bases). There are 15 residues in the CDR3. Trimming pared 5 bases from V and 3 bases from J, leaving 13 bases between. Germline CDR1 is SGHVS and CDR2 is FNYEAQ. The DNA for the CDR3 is TGTGCCAGCAGCCCCAGGGGCATTGCTAATGAAAAACTGTTTTTT. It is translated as CASSPRGIANEKLFF.

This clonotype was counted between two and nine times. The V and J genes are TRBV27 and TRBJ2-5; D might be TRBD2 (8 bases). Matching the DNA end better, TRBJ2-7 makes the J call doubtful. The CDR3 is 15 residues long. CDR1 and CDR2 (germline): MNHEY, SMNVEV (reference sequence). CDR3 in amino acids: CASSIAGQRYYEQYF. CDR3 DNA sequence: TGTGCCAGCAGCATAGCGGGACAGAGGTACTACGAGCAGTACTTC.

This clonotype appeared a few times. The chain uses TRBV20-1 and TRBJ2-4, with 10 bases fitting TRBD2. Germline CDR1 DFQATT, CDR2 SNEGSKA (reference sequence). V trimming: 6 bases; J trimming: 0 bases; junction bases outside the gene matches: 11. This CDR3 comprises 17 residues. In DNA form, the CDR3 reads TGCAGTGCGATAGGACTAGCGGACTTCTTAGCCAAAAACATTCAGTACTTC. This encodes CSAIGLADFLAKNIQYF.

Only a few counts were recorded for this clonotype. The CDR3 is CSVVGVGVYEQYF. CDR3 bases: TGCAGCGTTGTCGGGGTAGGCGTCTACGAGCAGTACTTC. The chain carries TRBV29-1 and TRBJ2-7; D perhaps matches TRBD2 (5 bases). With 4 bases removed from V and 3 bases from J, the gap between germline ends came to 13 bases. Germline V CDR1 and CDR2: SQVTM, ANQGSEA. There are 13 residues in the CDR3.

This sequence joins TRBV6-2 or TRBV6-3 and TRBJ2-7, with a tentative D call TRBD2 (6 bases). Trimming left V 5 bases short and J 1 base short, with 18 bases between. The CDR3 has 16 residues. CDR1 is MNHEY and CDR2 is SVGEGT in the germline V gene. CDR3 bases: TGTGCCAGCAGTCCATTGGGGCTAGCGAATTCCTACGAGCAGTACTTC. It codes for CASSPLGLANSYEQYF.

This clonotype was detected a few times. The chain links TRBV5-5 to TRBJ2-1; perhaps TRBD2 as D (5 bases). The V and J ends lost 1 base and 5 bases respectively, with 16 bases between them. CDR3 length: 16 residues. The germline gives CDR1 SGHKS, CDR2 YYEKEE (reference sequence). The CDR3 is CASSLTPAGTDNEQFF. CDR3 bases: TGTGCCAGCAGCTTGACCCCTGCGGGCACGGACAATGAGCAGTTCTTC.

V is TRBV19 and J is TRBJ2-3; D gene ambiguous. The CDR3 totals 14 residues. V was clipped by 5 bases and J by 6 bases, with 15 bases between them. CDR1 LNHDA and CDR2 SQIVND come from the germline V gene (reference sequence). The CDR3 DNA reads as TGTGCCAGTAGTCGGGCTCCAATGGCGGATACGCAGTATTTT. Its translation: CASSRAPMADTQYF.

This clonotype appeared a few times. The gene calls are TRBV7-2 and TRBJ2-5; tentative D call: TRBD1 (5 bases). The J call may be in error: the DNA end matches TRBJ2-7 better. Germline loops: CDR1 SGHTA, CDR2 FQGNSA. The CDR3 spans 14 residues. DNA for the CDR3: TGTGCCAGCAGCTTAGTCACGGACACCTACGAGCAGTACTTC. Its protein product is CASSLVTDTYEQYF.

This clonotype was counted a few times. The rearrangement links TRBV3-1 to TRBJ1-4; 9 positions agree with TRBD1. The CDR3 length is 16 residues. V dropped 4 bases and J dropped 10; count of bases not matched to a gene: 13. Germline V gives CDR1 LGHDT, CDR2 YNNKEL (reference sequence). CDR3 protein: CASSPRGATGGRKLFF. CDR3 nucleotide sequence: TGTGCCAGCAGCCCTAGGGGAGCCACAGGGGGCAGAAAACTGTTTTTT.